This record concerns one T cell receptor (beta chain) sequence. The ends were cut back, 7 bases at V and 1 base at J, with 8 bases in the middle. CDR1 is SGHDT, CDR2 YYEEEE, per germline. CDR3 length: 13 amino acids. These data belong to a study of blood T cell repertoires in COVID-19. Study information: Specimens from acute and convalescent COVID-19 originated in the United States, Italy and Spain.

Libraries were prepared by immunoSEQ multiplex PCR; TCRdb keeps only in-frame clonotypes and omits some of them. The sample includes some 200,000 clones, about 81% of them seen just once. This clonotype originated in a young man with active or convalescent COVID-19. The rearrangement links TRBV5-6 to TRBJ2-2; D gene uncertain. The sample consisted of peripheral blood. CDR3 sequence (DNA): TGTGCCAGCCAATACGGGAACACCGGGGAGCTGTTTTTT. Encoded protein: CASQYGNTGELFF.